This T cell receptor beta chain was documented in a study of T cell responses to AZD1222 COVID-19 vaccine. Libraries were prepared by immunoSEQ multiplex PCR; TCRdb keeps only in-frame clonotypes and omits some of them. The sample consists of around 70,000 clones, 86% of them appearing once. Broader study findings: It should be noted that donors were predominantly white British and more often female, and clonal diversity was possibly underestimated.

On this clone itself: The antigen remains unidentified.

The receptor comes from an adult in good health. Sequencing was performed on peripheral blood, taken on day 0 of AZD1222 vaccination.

The CDR3 region is CATSGDRQETQYF. In nucleotides, the CDR3 is TGTGCCACCAGCGGGGACAGACAAGAGACCCAGTACTTC. The V and J genes are TRBV15 and TRBJ2-5; 7 nucleotides line up with TRBD1. CDR1 is LNHNV and CDR2 is YYDKDF in the germline V gene (reference sequence). Losses at the gene ends were 5 bases for V and 2 bases for J; bases not matched to a gene: 2. The CDR3 contains 13 residues.